Below, 14 T cell receptor beta chains from the same sample are listed, as sequenced in a study of T cells expressing NK-cell markers. TCRdb reprocessed the 5' RACE reads and keeps a single row for each CDR3 protein, giving no DNA. The sample holds about 260,000 distinct CDR3 sequences. Source material: blood T cells: a sorted CD56 or NKG2C T cell subset, CD4+ or CD8+ T cells, or bulk PBMC T cells (not recorded which). These receptors originate from a young man in good health.

The chain employs TRBV20-1 and TRBJ2-5; TCRdb proposes TRBD1, but this gene call is untestable without DNA. Germline V lookup: CDR1 DFQATT, CDR2 SNEGSKA (reference sequence). This CDR3 is built from 14 residues. This chain's CDR3 is CSARDARGRGTQYF.

The CDR3: CSASRGGLLFGTNEKLFF. This chain joins TRBV20-1 and TRBJ1-4; no DNA is available, so the TRBD1 call from TCRdb remains unchecked. The CDR3 loop spans 18 amino acids. In germline, CDR1 is DFQATT, CDR2 SNEGSKA (reference sequence).

The chain has TRBV29-1 and TRBJ1-2. Germline CDR1 and CDR2: SQVTM and ANQGSEA. The CDR3 is 15 residues long. CDR3 loop: CSVPRVEATNYGYTF.

The chain has TRBV12-3 or TRBV12-4 and TRBJ2-1; the TCRdb D gene call, TRBD2, has no DNA to confirm it. The CDR3 is 16 residues long. CDR3: CASSLELTSDYNEQFF.

The rearrangement uses TRBV12-3 or TRBV12-4 and TRBJ1-5; absent DNA, TCRdb's TRBD1 call cannot be checked. CDR3 length: 17 amino acids. CDR3 amino acids: CASSTRAGAYSNQPQHF.

This chain links TRBV2 with TRBJ2-6; TCRdb designates TRBD1, a call that cannot be tested without DNA. The CDR3 has 16 residues. The germline V gene encodes CDR1 SNHLY and CDR2 FYNNEI. This CDR3 is CASSEALGAGANVLTF.

This chain joins TRBV5-5 and TRBJ2-5; TCRdb's assignment of TRBD2 cannot be checked, as there is no DNA. The germline gives CDR1 SGHKS, CDR2 YYEKEE (reference sequence). This CDR3 spans 12 amino acids. CDR3 residues: CASSFGGETQYF. Full variable domain (remainder filled in from reference TRBV5-5 and TRBJ2-5): DAGVTQSPTHLIKTRGQQVTLRCSPISGHKSVSWYQQVLGQGPQFIFQYYEKEERGRGNFPDRFSARQFPNYSSELNVNALLLGDSALYLCASSFGGETQYFGPGTRLLVL.

The chain links TRBV11-2 to TRBJ1-3; TCRdb designates TRBD1, a call that cannot be tested without DNA. This CDR3 spans 16 amino acids. The germline V gene encodes CDR1 SGHAT and CDR2 FQNNGV. CDR3 residues: CASSFSGTAVRNTIYF.

This chain uses TRBV6-1 with TRBJ1-1. Germline CDR1 MNHNS, CDR2 SASEGT. The CDR3 runs 15 residues. The chain's CDR3 is CASIPNPSLNTEAFF.

The chain combines TRBV20-1 with TRBJ2-3; TCRdb gives TRBD2 as the D gene, but with no DNA this cannot be confirmed. Germline V gives CDR1 DFQATT, CDR2 SNEGSKA (reference sequence). The CDR3 length is 15 residues. Here the CDR3 reads CSARRLNGFTDTQYF.

The gene calls are TRBV20-1 and TRBJ2-7; TCRdb indicates TRBD2, and absent DNA this call remains unverified. Germline V lookup: CDR1 DFQATT, CDR2 SNEGSKA (reference sequence). The CDR3 runs to 13 residues. The CDR3 sequence is CSARGRALYEQYF.

The gene calls are TRBV5-1 and TRBJ2-1; TCRdb selects TRBD1, and the lack of DNA leaves this call unchecked. CDR1 is SGHRS, CDR2 YFSETQ, per germline. CDR3 length: 14 amino acids. The CDR3 region is CASSPMPGDGEQFF.

V is TRBV12-3 or TRBV12-4 and J is TRBJ2-2. This CDR3 spans 12 amino acids. The CDR3 sequence: CASSLSAGELFF.

The gene calls are TRBV20-1 and TRBJ2-5; TCRdb names TRBD1, which stays unverified in the absence of DNA. This CDR3 has 13 residues. The V gene's germline CDR1 is DFQATT and CDR2 SNEGSKA (reference sequence). The CDR3 sequence: CSARTGPQETQYF.